The rows below give T cell receptor beta chains drawn from one sample of a study of cytomegalovirus exposure and HLA in healthy donors. Profiling relied on immunoSEQ multiplex PCR, and the TCRdb table lists in-frame clones only, not all of them. The sample has approximately 89,000 clones, around four fifths seen once. Sequencing was carried out using PBMCs. The receptors were sampled from a male donor in good health and CMV-seronegative. CDR3s include the opening cysteine and the closing phenylalanine or tryptophan. A D gene is named only where the DNA matches it firmly. For some rows the clone size is stated as once, few or many, or as a class when expanded; others skip it.

>TRBV7-2|TRBJ2-7|NA|TRBD1
TGTGCCAGCAGCTCGGACAGGGGGTCCTACGAGCAGTACTTC
CASSSDRGSYEQYF
>TRBV7-2|TRBJ2-7|NA|NA
TGTGCCAGCAGCTTGGGGGGGCCGATTCAAGAGCAGTACTTC
CASSLGGPIQEQYF
>TRBV6-5|TRBJ1-2|NA|NA
TGTGCCAGCAGTTACTCTATCGGGATAGGCTACACCTTC
CASSYSIGIGYTF
>TRBV18|TRBJ1-1|NA|NA
TGTGCCAGCTCTCCTTTTCAGGGATCGGACACCGAAGCTTTCTTT
CASSPFQGSDTEAFF
>TRBV11-2|TRBJ1-1|NA|NA
TGTGCCAGCAGCCCCCTATACGGCGGGGCCAACACTGAAGCTTTCTTT
CASSPLYGGANTEAFF
>TRBV11-2|TRBJ2-3|few|NA
TGTGCCAGCAGTCCTACAGGCTATTGGGCGGACACAGATACGCAGTATTTT
CASSPTGYWADTDTQYF
>TRBV28|TRBJ2-3|NA|TRBD2
TGTGCCAGCAGTTTGTGGATTTCGACTAGCGGGGGACGTAGCACAGATACGCAGTATTTT
CASSLWISTSGGRSTDTQYF
>TRBV10-3|TRBJ2-1|NA|TRBD2
TGTGCCATCAGTGTTTATCAGACTAGCGGGAGAAATGAGCAGTTCTTC
CAISVYQTSGRNEQFF
>TRBV6-5|TRBJ1-1|once|NA
TGTGCCAGCAGTTACTCGACAGTTTCTGAAGCTTTCTTT
CASSYSTVSEAFF
>TRBV9|TRBJ2-1|NA|NA
TGTGCCAGCAGCGTAGACTACCCCTCCTACAATGAGCAGTTCTTC
CASSVDYPSYNEQFF
>TRBV4-1|TRBJ1-5|NA|NA
TGCGCCAGCAGCCAAGATGTACAGAATAGCAATCAGCCCCAGCATTTT
CASSQDVQNSNQPQHF
>TRBV6-1|TRBJ1-1|few|TRBD1
TGTGCCAGCAGGGGACAGGGGGGGAGCACTGAAGCTTTCTTT
CASRGQGGSTEAFF
>TRBV18|TRBJ2-1|few|NA
TGTGCCAGCTCACCCCGGGGGTATTACAATGAGCAGTTCTTC
CASSPRGYYNEQFF
>TRBV5-5|TRBJ1-4|NA|NA
TGTGCCAGCAGCCCGAGGAGGGGATGGCAGCTTGAAAAACTGTTTTTT
CASSPRRGWQLEKLFF
>TRBV30|TRBJ1-1|NA|NA
TGTGCCTGGAGTGGGCGGGCTGAAGCTTTCTTT
CAWSGRAEAFF
>TRBV13|TRBJ2-7|NA|TRBD1
TGTGCCAGCAGCCTCTTCGGGACAGGGGCCCACGAGCAGTACTTC
CASSLFGTGAHEQYF
>TRBV5-1|TRBJ2-6|NA|NA
TGCGCCAGCAGCCAGAACCAGGGGCCCTCTGGGGCCAACGTCCTGACTTTC
CASSQNQGPSGANVLTF
>TRBV28|TRBJ2-7|NA|NA
TGTGCCAGCAGACCGAATGCCCGGGATTCCCCCCTCTACGAGCAGTACTTC
CASRPNARDSPLYEQYF
>TRBV7-9|TRBJ2-7|few|NA
TGTGCCAGCAGCAGTTCAGGGGTAAGCTACGAGCAGTACTTC
CASSSSGVSYEQYF